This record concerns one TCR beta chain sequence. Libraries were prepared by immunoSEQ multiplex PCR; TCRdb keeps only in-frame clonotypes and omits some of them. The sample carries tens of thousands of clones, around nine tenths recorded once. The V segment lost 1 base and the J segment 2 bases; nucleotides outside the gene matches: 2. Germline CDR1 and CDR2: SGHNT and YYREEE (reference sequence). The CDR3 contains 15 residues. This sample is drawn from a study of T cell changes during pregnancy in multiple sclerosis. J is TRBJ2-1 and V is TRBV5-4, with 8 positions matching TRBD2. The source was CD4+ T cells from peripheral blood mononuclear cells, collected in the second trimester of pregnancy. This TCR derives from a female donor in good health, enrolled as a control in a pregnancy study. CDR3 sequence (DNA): TGTGCCAGCAGCTTGACGGGGGGGACCTACAATGAGCAGTTCTTC. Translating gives CASSLTGGTYNEQFF.